These 29 T cell receptor beta chains originate from one sample sequenced in a study of technical replicates of blood from several donors. Libraries were prepared by immunoSEQ multiplex PCR; TCRdb keeps only in-frame clonotypes and omits some of them. The data contain around 50,000 clones, roughly 92% of them singletons. Sequences were obtained from PBMCs. All receptors come from a human donor in good health. Some clones in this sample may be carry-over from other donors' samples.

A single count supports this clone. V gene TRBV19 combines with J gene TRBJ1-5; the match to TRBD1 covers 10 bases. The CDR3 extends over 13 amino acids. Germline V gene data show CDR1 as LNHDA and CDR2 as SQIVND (reference sequence). The J segment lost 7 bases and the V segment lost 7 bases, leaving 4 bases of the junction unmatched. The CDR3 loop is CASKGQGRQPQHF. The CDR3 coding sequence is TGTGCCAGTAAGGGACAGGGGCGCCAGCCCCAGCATTTT.

The J gene is TRBJ1-1, the V gene TRBV11-2, with 7 bases aligning to TRBD1. The V and J ends lost 5 bases and 6 bases, in that order; junction bases with no gene match: 9. Germline V gene data show CDR1 as SGHAT and CDR2 as FQNNGV. CDR3 length: 14 residues. CDR3 in DNA: TGTGCCAGCAGCATCAGACAGGGTGCCGCTGAAGCTTTCTTT. The encoded protein is CASSIRQGAAEAFF.

This sequence joins TRBV7-2 and TRBJ1-5; 7 bases align to TRBD1. V shed 4 bases and J 7 bases; nucleotides not matched to a gene: 4. CDR1 is SGHTA and CDR2 is FQGNSA in the germline V gene. CDR3 length: 13 residues. Here the CDR3 DNA reads TGTGCCAGCAGCTACAGGGGAGACCAGCCCCAGCATTTT. Translation: CASSYRGDQPQHF.

The chain has TRBV2 and TRBJ2-3; D call uncertain. Trimming pared 6 bases from V and 2 bases from J, leaving 6 bases between. The CDR3 extends over 12 amino acids. CDR1 is SNHLY and CDR2 is FYNNEI in the germline V gene. This chain's CDR3 is CASSPTTDTQYF. As DNA, the CDR3 is TGTGCCAGCAGCCCTACCACAGATACGCAGTATTTT.

This chain joins TRBV23-1 and TRBJ2-7; TRBD1 matches at 11 bases. TRBV23-1 is sorted into the ORF group, with uncertain function. Trimming cost V 4 bases and J 4 bases; bases outside gene matches: 6. This CDR3 is 15 amino acids long. The CDR3 DNA reads as TGCGCCAGCAGTCCCCCGGACAGGGGGCTTTACGAGCAGTACTTC. It yields the protein CASSPPDRGLYEQYF.

The chain uses TRBV29-1 and TRBJ2-7; TRBD1 matches at 7 bases. With V trimmed by 7 bases and J by 0 bases, 3 bases remained unmatched. The CDR3 has 12 amino acids. Germline V gives CDR1 SQVTM, CDR2 ANQGSEA. CDR3 in amino acids: CSARDSSYEQYF. Written as DNA, the CDR3 is TGCAGCGCCCGGGACAGCTCCTACGAGCAGTACTTC.

V is TRBV10-3 and J is TRBJ1-3; maybe TRBD1 (6 bases). This CDR3 has 14 amino acids. V lost 0 bases and J lost 3, with 6 bases in between. CDR1 is ENHRY and CDR2 is SYGVKD in the germline V gene. This CDR3 reads CAISESDSGNTIYF. In nucleotides, the CDR3 is TGTGCCATCAGTGAGTCGGACAGTGGAAACACCATATATTTT.

This clone was recorded once. The V and J genes are TRBV15 and TRBJ2-1; 14 nucleotides line up with TRBD2. The germline gives CDR1 LNHNV, CDR2 YYDKDF (reference sequence). This CDR3 region has 20 residues. V shed 6 bases and J 1 base; nucleotides not matched to a gene: 14. CDR3 in amino acids: CATSQSIGTSGRGSYNEQFF. The DNA for the CDR3 is TGTGCCACCAGTCAGAGTATTGGGACTAGCGGGAGAGGATCCTACAATGAGCAGTTCTTC.

The rearrangement joins TRBV7-9 to TRBJ2-5, with D tentatively TRBD1 (5 bases). V lost 3 bases and J lost 1, with 12 bases in between. Per the germline V gene, CDR1 is SEHNR and CDR2 is FQNEAQ (reference sequence). The CDR3 has 15 amino acids. The CDR3 here is CASSFRQGLQETQYF. CDR3 nucleotide sequence: TGTGCCAGCAGCTTTCGGCAGGGCCTCCAAGAGACCCAGTACTTC.

The V call is TRBV4-1, the J call TRBJ1-4; the match to TRBD1 covers 12 bases. Trimming removed 2 bases from V and 4 bases from J; junction bases left unmatched: 5. CDR1 and CDR2 from the germline V gene are MGHRA and YSYEKL. CDR3 length: 17 amino acids. The CDR3 loop reads CASSQLGTGGHNEKLFF. CDR3 nucleotide sequence: TGCGCCAGCAGCCAACTTGGGACAGGGGGCCATAATGAAAAACTGTTTTTT.

V usage is TRBV5-1 and J usage is TRBJ2-5; D perhaps matches TRBD1 (6 bases). Germline loops: CDR1 SGHRS, CDR2 YFSETQ. Trimming removed 7 bases from V and 4 bases from J, with 23 bases in between. There are 16 residues in the CDR3. CDR3 DNA: TGCGCCAGCCTCCCTGGTCCAGGGGCGCGTCTAGAGACCCAGTACTTC. Its translation: CASLPGPGARLETQYF.

The chain joins TRBV9 to TRBJ2-5; 9 nucleotides match TRBD1. Germline-derived CDR1 and CDR2 are SGDLS and YYNGEE. The CDR3 runs 16 residues. Losses at the gene ends were 2 bases for V and 5 bases for J; bases not matched to a gene: 10. The CDR3 sequence is CASSVQPGQGMETQYF. The CDR3 region has the DNA TGTGCCAGCAGCGTCCAGCCGGGACAGGGAATGGAGACCCAGTACTTC.

CDR3 protein: CASSPGTAGYNEQFF. CDR3 bases: TGTGCCAGCTCACCCGGGACAGCGGGCTACAATGAGCAGTTCTTC. V gene TRBV18 combines with J gene TRBJ2-1; D is possibly TRBD1 (7 bases). The CDR3 spans 15 residues. Looked up from germline, CDR1 is KGHSH and CDR2 is LQKENI. V lost 3 bases, J lost 3 bases, and 12 bases lay in between.

V gene TRBV7-6 combines with J gene TRBJ2-7, with a weak D call TRBD2 (6 bases). Germline V gives CDR1 SGHVS, CDR2 FNYEAQ. V was shortened by 4 bases and J by 2 bases, with 9 bases between the two germline ends. There are 13 residues in the CDR3. The CDR3 DNA is TGTGCCAGCAGCTGGGGGAGGACCTACGAGCAGTACTTC. The encoded protein is CASSWGRTYEQYF.

The V call is TRBV10-3, the J call TRBJ2-1, with a possible D match to TRBD2 (6 bases). In germline, CDR1 is ENHRY, CDR2 SYGVKD. The V and J ends lost 3 bases and 3 bases respectively, with 12 bases between them. This CDR3 has 15 residues. In DNA, the CDR3 is TGTGCCATCAGTGAAAGGACTATCAACTACAATGAGCAGTTCTTC. Protein product: CAISERTINYNEQFF.

The chain joins TRBV4-2 to TRBJ1-6, with 8 bases matching TRBD1. J was trimmed by 10 bases and V by 0 bases; bases with no gene match: 11. Germline V gene sequence: CDR1 LGHNA, CDR2 YNFKEQ. CDR3 length: 17 residues. The CDR3 loop reads CASSQETGASSGSPLHF. The CDR3 nucleotides read TGTGCCAGCAGCCAAGAGACAGGGGCCTCGTCTGGATCACCCCTCCACTTT.

V and J are TRBV5-6 and TRBJ2-4; D gene ambiguous. Deletions cut 4 bases from V and 0 bases from J, with 11 bases between. CDR3 length: 15 amino acids. CDR1 is SGHDT and CDR2 is YYEEEE in the germline V gene. As DNA, the CDR3 is TGTGCCAGCAGCACATTCACAGTAGCCAAAAACATTCAGTACTTC. Translated, it gives CASSTFTVAKNIQYF.

The rearrangement uses TRBV5-1 and TRBJ2-7, with TRBD2 as a possible D gene (5 bases). The CDR3 has 15 residues. From germline, CDR1 is SGHRS and CDR2 YFSETQ. Between the trimmed V and J ends, which lost 4 bases and 0 bases, there was a span of 14 bases. CDR3 coding DNA: TGCGCCAGCAGCGATCGGACTGAAAACTCCTACGAGCAGTACTTC. Translation: CASSDRTENSYEQYF.

This clone was observed a few times. The rearrangement joins TRBV11-2 to TRBJ2-1; weak D call: TRBD2 (6 bases). There are 16 residues in the CDR3. The V and J ends lost 1 base and 4 bases respectively, with 14 bases between them. CDR1 is SGHAT, CDR2 FQNNGV, per germline. CDR3 bases: TGTGCCAGCAGCTTAGGCCCGGGACTCCTTTACAATGAGCAGTTCTTC. It specifies CASSLGPGLLYNEQFF.

The chain's CDR3 is CASSVRCNGNTIYF. CDR3 bases: TGTGCCAGCAGTGTGAGGTGTAACGGAAACACCATATATTTT. The chain has TRBV6-4 and TRBJ1-3; no definite D call. V was clipped by 4 bases and J by 4 bases, with 11 bases between them. The germline CDR1 and CDR2 sequences are MRHNA and SNTAGT. The CDR3 covers 14 residues.

This chain connects TRBV2 to TRBJ2-7; 14 bases agree with TRBD2. CDR1 and CDR2 (germline): SNHLY, FYNNEI. Trimming removed 5 bases from V and 7 bases from J; junction bases left unmatched: 7. This CDR3 has 15 amino acids. The CDR3 DNA reads as TGTGCCAGCAGTTTAGGGACTAGCGGGAGAAAAGAGCAGTACTTC. Residues: CASSLGTSGRKEQYF.

The chain has TRBV27 and TRBJ2-2; 10 bases agree with TRBD2. Per germline, CDR1 MNHEY and CDR2 SMNVEV (reference sequence). Losses at the gene ends were 6 bases for V and 1 base for J; bases not matched to a gene: 11. The CDR3 runs 18 residues. CDR3 loop: CASRTYLLAGENTGELFF. The CDR3 DNA reads TGTGCCAGCAGAACCTATCTCCTAGCGGGGGAGAACACCGGGGAGCTGTTTTTT.

The rearrangement links TRBV5-1 to TRBJ2-1, with 10 bases aligning to TRBD2. V was clipped by 3 bases and J by 4 bases; unmatched bases: 7. The CDR3 covers 16 residues. The germline V gene encodes CDR1 SGHRS and CDR2 YFSETQ. As DNA, the CDR3 is TGCGCCAGCAGCTGGACCGGACTAGCGGAATACAATGAGCAGTTCTTC. It encodes CASSWTGLAEYNEQFF.

The chain employs TRBV5-1 and TRBJ2-3, with D uncertain. In germline, CDR1 is SGHRS, CDR2 YFSETQ. Deletions cut 3 bases from V and 4 bases from J, with 12 bases between. The CDR3 covers 14 residues. The CDR3 region has the DNA TGCGCCAGCAGCTCCCAAGGAGTGTCAGATACGCAGTATTTT. This encodes CASSSQGVSDTQYF.

The chain uses TRBV7-9 and TRBJ1-1; 8 bases fit TRBD1. The CDR3 is made up of 14 amino acids. The germline V gene has CDR1 SEHNR and CDR2 FQNEAQ (reference sequence). The trim removed 5 bases at V and 5 bases at J, leaving 7 bases unmatched. CDR3 in DNA: TGTGCCAGCAGCGTACAACAGGGGGTAACTGAAGCTTTCTTT. This encodes CASSVQQGVTEAFF.

This rearrangement joins TRBV19 to TRBJ1-6, with 12 bases that match TRBD1. Germline trimming cut 5 bases from V and 9 bases from J; bases unmatched to any gene: 5. In germline, CDR1 is LNHDA, CDR2 SQIVND (reference sequence). CDR3 size: 15 residues. CDR3 sequence reads: CASSGGTGGSSPLHF. CDR3 nucleotide sequence: TGTGCCAGTAGTGGAGGGACAGGGGGCAGTTCACCCCTCCACTTT.

The chain joins TRBV4-3 to TRBJ1-1; D remains unclear. The CDR3 runs to 14 residues. CDR1 and CDR2 (germline): LGHNA, YSLEER. The V and J ends lost 0 bases and 4 bases respectively, with 9 bases between them. In DNA, the CDR3 is TGCGCCAGCAGCCAAGATCGGGGAATCACTGAAGCTTTCTTT. Translating gives CASSQDRGITEAFF.

The chain employs TRBV30 and TRBJ2-5; 7 bases match TRBD2. V trimming: 0 bases; J trimming: 8 bases; junction bases outside the gene matches: 6. Germline-derived CDR1 and CDR2 are GTSNPN and SVGIG (reference sequence). CDR3 length: 13 amino acids. The CDR3 loop reads CAWSVGGRITQYF. The CDR3 DNA follows: TGTGCCTGGAGTGTCGGGGGGAGGATTACCCAGTACTTC. The full variable domain, in which reference TRBV30 and TRBJ2-5 provide the parts outside the CDR3, is SQTIHQWPATLVQPVGSPLSLECTVEGTSNPNLYWYRQAAGRGLQLLFYSVGIGQISSEVPQNLSASRPQDRQFILSSKKLLLSDSGFYLCAWSVGGRITQYFGPGTRLLVL.

This chain joins TRBV4-3 and TRBJ2-2; 8 positions match TRBD1. CDR1 is LGHNA, CDR2 YSLEER, per germline. V shed 0 bases and J 4 bases; nucleotides not matched to a gene: 4. The CDR3 loop spans 16 amino acids. The CDR3 nucleotides are TGCGCCAGCAGCCAAGATCGGACAGGGACCACCGGGGAGCTGTTTTTT. Protein sequence: CASSQDRTGTTGELFF.